These T cell receptor beta chains were read from a single sample in a study of blood T cell repertoires in COVID-19. Clones were sequenced by immunoSEQ multiplex PCR, and TCRdb holds only the in-frame ones, with some missing. The sample yields under 200,000 clones, roughly 90% seen once. Material: PBMCs or T cells enriched from blood (not recorded which). The receptors here all came from a woman between 45 and 60 years old who had recovered from COVID-19. The CDR3 runs from the conserved cysteine through the conserved F or W. The D gene is left open where the match is weak. Size tells how often a clone was seen (once, few, many) or the class of an expanded clone, and some rows leave it out.

j_call: TRBJ2-7; v_call: TRBV5-1; d_call: TRBD1; clone_size: NA; cdr3_nt: TGCGCCAGCAGCGCGCCGGGACAGGGACTGGGATCCTACGAGCAGTACTTC; cdr3_aa: CASSAPGQGLGSYEQYF
j_call: TRBJ1-1; v_call: TRBV5-6; d_call: TRBD1; clone_size: once; cdr3_nt: TGTGCCAGCAGCTTTGCAGGGGGATGGGGAACTGAAGCTTTCTTT; cdr3_aa: CASSFAGGWGTEAFF
j_call: TRBJ1-1; v_call: TRBV3-1/TRBV3-2; d_call: NA; clone_size: NA; cdr3_nt: TGTGCCAGCAGCCCACTTCTTGCATCCAACACTGAAGCTTTCTTT; cdr3_aa: CASSPLLASNTEAFF
j_call: TRBJ1-2; v_call: TRBV6-2/TRBV6-3; d_call: NA; clone_size: NA; cdr3_nt: TGTGCCAGCAGTTACTCGCACAGGCAAGGCTACACCTTC; cdr3_aa: CASSYSHRQGYTF
j_call: TRBJ2-1; v_call: TRBV6-2/TRBV6-3; d_call: NA; clone_size: medium-sized; cdr3_nt: TGTGCCAGCAGTTACGGTAGCTCCTACAATGAGCAGTTCTTC; cdr3_aa: CASSYGSSYNEQFF
j_call: TRBJ2-7; v_call: TRBV15; d_call: TRBD1; clone_size: NA; cdr3_nt: TGTGCCACCAGCTCGGGACAGGGGCGAACCTACGAGCAGTACTTC; cdr3_aa: CATSSGQGRTYEQYF
j_call: TRBJ1-1; v_call: TRBV7-2; d_call: NA; clone_size: NA; cdr3_nt: TGTGCCAGCAGCTTCTCGAGGATTATGAACACTGAAGCTTTCTTT; cdr3_aa: CASSFSRIMNTEAFF
j_call: TRBJ2-3; v_call: TRBV5-6; d_call: TRBD2; clone_size: NA; cdr3_nt: TGTGCCAGCAGCTTGGCGTCTAGCGGGCCTAGCACAGATACGCAGTATTTT; cdr3_aa: CASSLASSGPSTDTQYF
j_call: TRBJ1-4; v_call: TRBV5-1; d_call: TRBD1; clone_size: NA; cdr3_nt: TGCGCCAGCAGCTTGGGGACAGGGTTGGAGGAAAAACTGTTTTTT; cdr3_aa: CASSLGTGLEEKLFF
j_call: TRBJ1-1; v_call: TRBV12-3/TRBV12-4; d_call: NA; clone_size: once; cdr3_nt: TGTGCCAGCAGTCAGGGGAGCACTGAAGCTTTCTTT; cdr3_aa: CASSQGSTEAFF
j_call: TRBJ2-4; v_call: TRBV3-1/TRBV3-2; d_call: NA; clone_size: NA; cdr3_nt: TGTGCCAGCAGCCAAGAGGGCGCTCTAGCCAAAAACATTCAGTACTTC; cdr3_aa: CASSQEGALAKNIQYF
j_call: TRBJ1-4; v_call: TRBV19; d_call: NA; clone_size: NA; cdr3_nt: TGTGCCAGTAGTATAGAGGCTCCGGGACTTAGCGATGGTGCAACTAATGAAAAACTGTTTTTT; cdr3_aa: CASSIEAPGLSDGATNEKLFF
j_call: TRBJ1-2; v_call: TRBV7-2; d_call: NA; clone_size: NA; cdr3_nt: TGTGCCAGCAGCTTAAAGGAGGAGCCTGGCTACACCTTC; cdr3_aa: CASSLKEEPGYTF
j_call: TRBJ1-4; v_call: TRBV6-6; d_call: TRBD1; clone_size: NA; cdr3_nt: TGTGCCAGCAGTCGATTTACCGGGACAGGGGAGGGAAAACTGTTTTTT; cdr3_aa: CASSRFTGTGEGKLFF
j_call: TRBJ2-5; v_call: TRBV11-2; d_call: TRBD2; clone_size: NA; cdr3_nt: TGTGCCAGCAGCTCCCGAGGGACTAGTCGGTTAGAGACCCAGTACTTC; cdr3_aa: CASSSRGTSRLETQYF
j_call: TRBJ1-4; v_call: TRBV5-6; d_call: NA; clone_size: NA; cdr3_nt: TGTGCCAGCAGCTTGAAGGGGATCTCTAATGAAAAACTGTTTTTT; cdr3_aa: CASSLKGISNEKLFF
j_call: TRBJ2-7; v_call: TRBV24-1; d_call: NA; clone_size: once; cdr3_nt: TGTGCCACCAGTGTAGCCTACGAGCAGTACTTC; cdr3_aa: CATSVAYEQYF
j_call: TRBJ1-5; v_call: TRBV6-5; d_call: NA; clone_size: NA; cdr3_nt: TGTGCCAGCCACCGGGGGGCTAGTCAGCCCCAGCATTTT; cdr3_aa: CASHRGASQPQHF
j_call: TRBJ1-1; v_call: TRBV3-1/TRBV3-2; d_call: NA; clone_size: NA; cdr3_nt: TGTGCCAGCAGCCAAGATACGGGATTAAACACTGAAGCTTTCTTT; cdr3_aa: CASSQDTGLNTEAFF
j_call: TRBJ1-2; v_call: TRBV6-1; d_call: NA; clone_size: NA; cdr3_nt: TGTGCCAGCAGTGAAGATACAGGGCAGTTGGCCTATGGCTACACCTTC; cdr3_aa: CASSEDTGQLAYGYTF
j_call: TRBJ1-2; v_call: TRBV25-1; d_call: TRBD1; clone_size: NA; cdr3_nt: TGTGCCAGCAGTGCAGACAGGGAAATTGGCTACACCTTC; cdr3_aa: CASSADREIGYTF
j_call: TRBJ1-4; v_call: TRBV5-5; d_call: NA; clone_size: NA; cdr3_nt: TGTGCCAGCAGCTCAGGGGCGACTAATGAAAAACTGTTTTTT; cdr3_aa: CASSSGATNEKLFF
j_call: TRBJ1-1; v_call: TRBV5-5; d_call: NA; clone_size: NA; cdr3_nt: TGTGCCAGCAGTCCCGACAGGCCGAACACTGAAGCTTTCTTT; cdr3_aa: CASSPDRPNTEAFF
j_call: TRBJ1-2; v_call: TRBV7-2; d_call: NA; clone_size: NA; cdr3_nt: TGTGCCAGCAGCCCGGTGGGGGGGCAGCCCGTCTATGGCTACACCTTC; cdr3_aa: CASSPVGGQPVYGYTF
j_call: TRBJ1-2; v_call: TRBV9; d_call: TRBD1; clone_size: NA; cdr3_nt: TGTGCCAGCAGCGCGACAGGGGGGAACTATGGCTACACCTTC; cdr3_aa: CASSATGGNYGYTF
j_call: TRBJ2-3; v_call: TRBV19; d_call: TRBD2; clone_size: NA; cdr3_nt: TGTGCCAGTAGTATAGCTAGCGGAGGCACAGATACGCAGTATTTT; cdr3_aa: CASSIASGGTDTQYF
j_call: TRBJ1-6; v_call: TRBV14; d_call: NA; clone_size: few; cdr3_nt: TGTGCCAGCAGACCCGGGGTCTCTTCACCCCTCCACTTT; cdr3_aa: CASRPGVSSPLHF
j_call: TRBJ1-2; v_call: TRBV2; d_call: NA; clone_size: NA; cdr3_nt: TGTGCCAGCAGTAGACAGTTAGGCTATGGCTACACCTTC; cdr3_aa: CASSRQLGYGYTF
j_call: TRBJ1-3; v_call: TRBV3-1/TRBV3-2; d_call: NA; clone_size: NA; cdr3_nt: TGTGCCAGCAGCCTCAGGGTTTCCTCTGGAAACACCATATATTTT; cdr3_aa: CASSLRVSSGNTIYF
j_call: TRBJ1-5; v_call: TRBV18; d_call: TRBD1; clone_size: NA; cdr3_nt: TGTGCCAGCTCAAACTTACAGGGGGCCAATCAGCCCCAGCATTTT; cdr3_aa: CASSNLQGANQPQHF
j_call: TRBJ1-4; v_call: TRBV3-1/TRBV3-2; d_call: TRBD1; clone_size: NA; cdr3_nt: TGTGCCAGCAGCCGGGGACAGCCTAATGAAAAACTGTTTTTT; cdr3_aa: CASSRGQPNEKLFF
j_call: TRBJ1-2; v_call: TRBV4-2; d_call: TRBD1; clone_size: NA; cdr3_nt: TGTGCCAGCAGCCAAGAGGCCACAGGGGGCGATGGCTACACCTTC; cdr3_aa: CASSQEATGGDGYTF
j_call: TRBJ2-1; v_call: TRBV6-5; d_call: NA; clone_size: NA; cdr3_nt: TGTGCCAGCAGCCCGGACAGAAGCTCCTACAATGAGCAGTTCTTC; cdr3_aa: CASSPDRSSYNEQFF
j_call: TRBJ2-3; v_call: TRBV7-9; d_call: TRBD1; clone_size: NA; cdr3_nt: TGTGCCAGCAAAGGACAGGGGGTATACACAGATACGCAGTATTTT; cdr3_aa: CASKGQGVYTDTQYF
j_call: TRBJ1-4; v_call: TRBV19; d_call: NA; clone_size: NA; cdr3_nt: TGTGCCAGTAGTATGGGGGCTGGGGCGAAGGAAAAACTGTTTTTT; cdr3_aa: CASSMGAGAKEKLFF
j_call: TRBJ1-2; v_call: TRBV6-5; d_call: TRBD1; clone_size: NA; cdr3_nt: TGTGCCAGCACGGGTACAGGGGGGTATGGCTACACCTTC; cdr3_aa: CASTGTGGYGYTF
j_call: TRBJ2-3; v_call: TRBV7-9; d_call: TRBD2; clone_size: once; cdr3_nt: TGTGCCAGCAGCTTACCCCGGACTAGCGGGGGGGCAGATACGCAGTATTTT; cdr3_aa: CASSLPRTSGGADTQYF
j_call: TRBJ2-1; v_call: TRBV2; d_call: NA; clone_size: NA; cdr3_nt: TGTGCCAGCAGTGAGGCGGGGGCTACGATCTTC; cdr3_aa: CASSEAGATIF
j_call: TRBJ2-2; v_call: TRBV6-5; d_call: TRBD1; clone_size: NA; cdr3_nt: TGTGCCAGCAGATGGACCGGGACAGAAGGGGGGGAGCTGTTTTTT; cdr3_aa: CASRWTGTEGGELFF
j_call: TRBJ2-1; v_call: TRBV5-1; d_call: TRBD2; clone_size: NA; cdr3_nt: TGCGCCAGCAGCTTGGTAGCGGGGGGCGACAATGAGCAGTTCTTC; cdr3_aa: CASSLVAGGDNEQFF
j_call: TRBJ2-1; v_call: TRBV5-1; d_call: TRBD2; clone_size: NA; cdr3_nt: TGCGCCAGCAGCTGGGGGACTAGCGGGGGGCGCGGTGAGCAGTTCTTC; cdr3_aa: CASSWGTSGGRGEQFF
j_call: TRBJ2-1; v_call: TRBV14; d_call: TRBD1; clone_size: NA; cdr3_nt: TGTGCCAGCAGCCAAGATCGCGACAGGGTTAAGTTCTTC; cdr3_aa: CASSQDRDRVKFF
j_call: TRBJ2-3; v_call: TRBV7-9; d_call: TRBD1; clone_size: NA; cdr3_nt: TGTGCCAGCAGCCTAGGGGGCCAGAGCACAGATACGCAGTATTTT; cdr3_aa: CASSLGGQSTDTQYF
j_call: TRBJ2-7; v_call: TRBV4-3; d_call: NA; clone_size: NA; cdr3_nt: TGCGCCAGCAGCCAACACCAGGACAGTTACGAGCAGTACTTC; cdr3_aa: CASSQHQDSYEQYF
j_call: TRBJ2-5; v_call: TRBV15; d_call: TRBD2; clone_size: NA; cdr3_nt: TGTGCCACCAGCAGGGTAGCGGGGAAACAAGAGACCCAGTACTTC; cdr3_aa: CATSRVAGKQETQYF
j_call: TRBJ2-7; v_call: TRBV7-9; d_call: TRBD2; clone_size: NA; cdr3_nt: TGTGCCAGCAGCTTCACTCCGGGGGGACCCCTCGAGCAGTACTTC; cdr3_aa: CASSFTPGGPLEQYF
j_call: TRBJ2-7; v_call: TRBV4-3; d_call: NA; clone_size: NA; cdr3_nt: TGCGCCAGCAGCCAAGTCAGTTCTTACGAGCAGTACTTC; cdr3_aa: CASSQVSSYEQYF
j_call: TRBJ1-2; v_call: TRBV29-1; d_call: TRBD1; clone_size: NA; cdr3_nt: TGCAGCACTAGGACAGGGACCTATGGCTACACCTTC; cdr3_aa: CSTRTGTYGYTF
j_call: TRBJ1-1; v_call: TRBV30; d_call: NA; clone_size: once; cdr3_nt: TGTGCCTGGAGTAGGGGGTCGGGCACTGAAGCTTTCTTT; cdr3_aa: CAWSRGSGTEAFF